What follows describes a single T cell receptor (beta chain). The antigen it recognizes is unknown. One end of the junction varies from germline; a read error may be responsible. This sample was included in a study of cytomegalovirus exposure and HLA in healthy donors (dated by TCRdb to 2016 to 2017). Study-wide context: In an earlier analysis of under 750 of the donors, about 270 Gb of sequence data and 117 million unique TCR beta sequences from approximately 180 million T cells were reported. An early release covering about 600 HLA-typed donors comprised approximately 300 gigabases of sequencing data and around 85 million unique TCR sequences. The number of donors typed differed by locus, with roughly 629-640 for A, B, C, DRB1 and DQB1, approximately 500 for DQA1, about 610 for DPA1, and roughly 450 for DPB1. The study combined high-throughput TCR immunosequencing, statistical association of individual TCRs with disease status, and machine learning to predict cytomegalovirus infection status. Besides the first cohort of roughly 700 subjects, a separate validation cohort made up of some 110 different subjects was used. Rather than using new phenotypic data, the later analysis identified candidate immune exposures from TCR beta sequences and from how often those sequences occurred across donors. Across about 380 genotyped donors of the cohort, an average of about 240,000 unique TCR beta nucleotide sequences per donor were sequenced, and roughly 18% of those sequences were non-productive. Genome-wide SNP genotypes for about three fifths of the 666 donors were used in a later genetic analysis, which treated that subset as a discovery cohort. All discovery cohort repertoires had been generated using a single sequencing platform. Of the roughly 390 genotyped donors, 65% to 90% fell in the genetic ancestry cluster associated with self-reported Caucasian donors. The study aimed to test whether cataloging public T cell receptors could reveal signatures of past pathogen exposure. A few DR-DQ haplotypes were treated as single units for association and clustering because of strong linkage in the cohort. The T cell repertoires of 550 to 850 subjects were profiled by immunosequencing and related to cytomegalovirus serostatus. In a later analysis, previously published TCR beta repertoires from several hundred donors were re-analyzed and high-resolution HLA genotyping was added so that TCR occurrence patterns could be studied. HLA typing covered class I and class II loci at four-digit resolution. An earlier analysis of a few hundred of the donors applied high-throughput TCR beta sequencing to assess whether each TCR beta V gene segment acted as functional or pseudogenic. Donor age, sex, ethnicity and CMV serostatus were collected together with the repertoire data. Overall results and qualifications from the work: A few of the identified cytomegalovirus-associated TCR beta chains were confirmed in vitro to be specific for cytomegalovirus antigens. The classifier was reported to diagnose cytomegalovirus status with high specificity and sensitivity in both the original and validation cohorts. Most TCR sequences were seen in very few donors, while some public TCRs were found in many individuals. Specific HLA alleles were associated with some 15,000 TCR beta sequences at a false discovery rate of 0.05 in a later analysis. A further reported finding was that TCR beta sequences accurately predicted the HLA-A and HLA-B alleles for most subjects in the first cohort. HLA typing was unavailable for some donors at each locus, so association tests used only the typed subset. Correlated functional status among segregating V segments might be attributable to linkage disequilibrium, but an unknown experimental factor could not be ruled out. The 87-base-pair reads could not distinguish some IMGT-functional V segments, including TRBV6-2 and TRBV6-3, so those segments were excluded. In a later genetic analysis, a missense DCLRE1C variant was associated with V-gene and J-gene trimming of TCR beta chains, and the association was replicated in an independent cohort. The study gave a list of more than 150 TCR beta chains associated with cytomegalovirus. In a later analysis, HLA-associated TCR beta chains were found to be more clonally expanded and to have lower generation probabilities than equally common non-associated chains. When HLA alleles, especially DR and DQ, strongly co-occurred, TCR associations were difficult to assign to individual alleles. Because counts were too low, approximately 18 rarely observed V segments, including chromosome 9 orphons, were excluded from the earlier analysis of several hundred of the donors. This cohort had only TCR beta chains sequenced, and the lack of alpha or paired-chain data limited which features could be detected. The authors suggested that the approach could potentially be extended to other disease states and immunological phenotypes. CMV serostatus was the only immune exposure information available for the cohort. According to a later analysis, parvovirus B19, influenza, CMV and Epstein-Barr virus appeared linked to several top co-occurrence clusters. Compared with the roughly 720-donor mean, donors in an Asian-associated ancestry cluster had fewer N-insertions in productive TCRs, according to a later genetic analysis. In an earlier analysis of 587 of the donors, most TCR beta V segments appeared in productive rearrangements about 87% or about 30% of the time, broadly matching IMGT annotations. Presence/absence analyses assumed roughly uniform sequencing depth across donors, an assumption that may not hold. The sequencing pipeline was judged likely to have produced a cluster of highly shared sequence variants as a technical artifact. According to a later analysis, most CMV-associated TCR beta chains appeared to be HLA-restricted, and the HLA associations seemed to be driven largely by CMV exposure. In a later analysis, TCR association rates were found to vary across HLA loci, with the most associated TCRs seen for DRB1 alleles and the fewest for HLA-C alleles.

CDR1 LGHNT and CDR2 FRNRAP are derived from the germline V gene. The CDR3 spans 13 residues, from the cysteine through the phenylalanine. The DNA shown is the 39-base CDR3, in frame from base 1. Library preparation employed the immunoSEQ multiplex PCR assay. A mixture of 60 forward primers for TCR Vbeta segments and 13 reverse primers for TCR Jbeta segments was used in the multiplex PCR. The CDR3 region of rearranged TCR beta genes was amplified from genomic DNA with a multiplex PCR assay. The Illumina HiSeq System was used to sequence the amplified TCR beta libraries as 87-base-pair reads. Per the authors' processing: A later analysis counted some 80 million unique TCR beta chains across the 500 to 850 repertoires, and some 11 million of these chains were shared by at least two donors. Raw reads were error-corrected and collapsed into unique sequences with a nearest-neighbor algorithm that merged closely related sequences to remove PCR and sequencing errors. Alignment of CDR3 sequences to IMGT reference sequences was used to assign V, D and J gene segments. Each retained sequence needed at least a six-nucleotide match to both a V gene segment and a J gene segment. A rearrangement counted as productive if the CDR3 had no stop codons and remained in frame with V and J, and every other rearrangement counted as non-productive. CDR3 was defined by IMGT convention, running from the second conserved V-encoded cysteine to the conserved J-encoded phenylalanine. In an earlier analysis of approximately 590 of the donors, sequences lacking an unambiguous match to a single V gene segment were excluded. An earlier analysis of under 750 of the donors called V segments functional above 56.7% productive rearrangements and segregating when the between-donor standard deviation exceeded 5%. A statistical classification framework was built to diagnose cytomegalovirus status from the catalog of TCR beta chain sequences. In a later analysis, TCR nucleotide sequences were compared against IMGT/GENE-DB human TR gene sequences so that V and J genes could be assigned. Using the TCRdist pipeline, a later analysis assigned CDR3 sequences along with most-parsimonious VDJ recombination scenarios. In a later analysis, each TCR beta chain was defined by its CDR3 amino acid sequence together with its V-gene family, and reads without a unique V-gene family were excluded. To address suspected cross-contamination and a sequencing artifact, a later analysis removed 592 highly shared, low-generation-probability nucleotide sequences. A later analysis calculated a clonal expansion index for each public chain from normalized within-repertoire ranks of inferred template counts. A later analysis computed generation probabilities with a VDJ recombination model fitted to out-of-frame rearrangements, and checked the results against IGoR. A later analysis scored TCR-TCR, TCR-HLA and TCR-CMV co-occurrence with hypergeometric tests, applying a repertoire-size bias correction to TCR pairs. False discovery rates were estimated in a later analysis by permuting HLA or CMV assignments 20 times. In a later analysis, co-occurring TCRs were grouped using DBSCAN, and TCRdist sequence similarity was added for clustering within HLA-allele-positive subsets. For co-occurrence clustering, repertoires with fewer than 30,000 or more than 120,000 public chains were excluded, along with roughly 5 repertoires with anomalous nucleotide sharing. Sourced from immuneACCESS, this table was stored by TCRdb with only in-frame sequences that have V and J called. A share of the clones is absent; for the studies checked, an unresolved V gene accounts for under half, and the remainder has no known explanation. From that table come the V and J calls and clone size; the DNA was used to work out D and trimming. This sample gives 100,000 to 150,000 clones in total; over 70% of them show up just once. The top ten clones comprise under 3.5% of the sample.

The cohort comprised around 700 healthy bone marrow donors. At the time of sampling, all cohort members were nominally healthy, though unrecorded immune exposures were likely present. The donor was CMV seronegative and was included in the group of a few hundred seronegative cohort members. A peripheral blood sample was collected from each donor, and TCR beta sequencing was performed on peripheral blood mononuclear cells. The Qiagen DNeasy Blood Extraction Kit was used to extract genomic DNA from the blood cell samples. The receptor was isolated from a woman in her fifties or sixties in good health and CMV-seronegative. The chain is assembled from TRBV12-5 and TRBJ2-1; 11 bases in the junction line up with TRBD1. Material: PBMCs. The DNA reads TGCGGCAGGGACAGGGGGGTTAACAATGAGCAGTTCTTC. The translation is CGRDRGVNNEQFF.